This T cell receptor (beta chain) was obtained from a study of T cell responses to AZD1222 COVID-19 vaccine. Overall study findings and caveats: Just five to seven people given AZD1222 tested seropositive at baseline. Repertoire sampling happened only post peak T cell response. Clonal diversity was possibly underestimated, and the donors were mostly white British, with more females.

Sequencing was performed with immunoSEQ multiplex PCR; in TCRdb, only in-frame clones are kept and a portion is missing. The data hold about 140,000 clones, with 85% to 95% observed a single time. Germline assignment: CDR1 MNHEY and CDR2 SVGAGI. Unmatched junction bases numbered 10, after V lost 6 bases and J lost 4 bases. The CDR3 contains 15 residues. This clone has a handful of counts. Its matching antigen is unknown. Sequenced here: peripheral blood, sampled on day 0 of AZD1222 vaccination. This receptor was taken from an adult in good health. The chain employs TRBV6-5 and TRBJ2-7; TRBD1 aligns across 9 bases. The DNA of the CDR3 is TGTGCCAGCAGCGTACACCGGGACAGGGAGTACGAGCAGTACTTC. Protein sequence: CASSVHRDREYEQYF.